This entry concerns a single TCR beta chain. The sample is drawn from a study of blood T cell repertoires in COVID-19. The overall study: Researchers got acute and convalescent COVID-19 samples from the United States, Italy and Spain.

V was cut by 1 base and J by 8 bases, with 11 bases left in between. This CDR3 contains 13 residues. In the source study's methods: Amplification with reference gene primers provided the estimates of nucleated cell counts. Measured with immunoSEQ multiplex PCR; TCRdb has only the in-frame clones, and not every one. For V, J and clone size, that table is used; D and trimming come from the DNA. In the table there are about 69,000 clones, approximately 83% of which are singletons. The sequenced material came from peripheral blood. The receptor comes from a man at least 80 years old with acute or convalescent COVID-19. The chain employs TRBV12-3 or TRBV12-4 and TRBJ1-2; unclear D gene. CDR3 sequence reads: CASSLDGWRGYTF. For the CDR3, the DNA is TGTGCCAGCAGTTTAGACGGATGGCGGGGCTACACCTTC.